Presented here are 9 T cell receptor beta chains from one specimen sequenced in a study of cytomegalovirus exposure and HLA in healthy donors. PCR was performed using 60 Vbeta and 13 Jbeta primers. Assay used: immunoSEQ multiplex PCR; TCRdb lists only in-frame clones, some missing. The sample shows around 100,000 clones, 74% of them seen only once. The source material was PBMCs. All receptors come from a woman in her thirties or forties in good health and CMV-seropositive.

The J gene is TRBJ1-4, the V gene TRBV10-1; weak D call: TRBD1 (6 bases). The V gene lost 7 bases and the J gene lost 1 base, with 28 bases spanning the gap. The CDR3 length is 20 residues. Germline CDR1 and CDR2: WNHNN and SYGVQD (reference sequence). CDR3 DNA: TGCGCCAGCACACGAGCAGGGGATCTAATGTTGGCTGGAACTAATGAAAAACTGTTTTTT. Encoded protein: CASTRAGDLMLAGTNEKLFF.

The chain links TRBV6-5 to TRBJ2-1, with TRBD1 as a possible D gene (6 bases). The length of the CDR3 is 13 residues. Trimming removed 5 bases at V and 4 bases at J, with 9 bases between. Germline CDR1 is MNHEY and CDR2 is SVGAGI. The CDR3 bases are TGTGCCAGCAGTCGACAGGCTTACAATGAGCAGTTCTTC. This translates into CASSRQAYNEQFF.

This clone was counted only a few times. This chain joins TRBV19 and TRBJ1-4; the D is unclear. V lost 7 bases to trimming and J lost 5 bases, with 17 bases between them. This CDR3 has 15 amino acids. Per germline, CDR1 LNHDA and CDR2 SQIVND (reference sequence). The CDR3 DNA is TGTGCCAGTACGACCCCCACAGACAACAATGAAAAACTGTTTTTT. This codes for CASTTPTDNNEKLFF. The whole variable domain, remainder taken from reference TRBV19 and TRBJ1-4, is DGGITQSPKYLFRKEGQNVTLSCEQNLNHDAMYWYRQDPGQGLRLIYYSQIVNDFQKGDIAEGYSVSREKKESFPLTVTSAQKNPTAFYLCASTTPTDNNEKLFFGSGTQLSVL.

V gene TRBV2 combines with J gene TRBJ2-7; the D is unclear. Germline-derived CDR1 and CDR2 are SNHLY and FYNNEI. The germline V and J ends were trimmed by 2 bases and 2 bases, with 13 bases remaining between them. CDR3 length equals 15 residues. DNA for the CDR3: TGTGCCAGCAGTGAACTCGTCGCGGCGACCTACGAGCAGTACTTC. It codes for CASSELVAATYEQYF.

V is TRBV5-5 and J is TRBJ1-2, with D possibly being TRBD1 (5 bases). V was clipped by 2 bases and J by 6 bases, with 32 bases between them. The CDR3 contains 20 residues. Per germline, CDR1 SGHKS and CDR2 YYEKEE (reference sequence). The CDR3 here is CASSFYLAAGRALRVDGYTF. The CDR3, as DNA: TGTGCCAGCAGCTTTTATCTAGCGGCGGGCAGGGCGCTTAGAGTGGATGGCTACACCTTC.

This chain connects TRBV5-4 to TRBJ2-3; 7 bases are a match to TRBD2. Germline V gives CDR1 SGHNT, CDR2 YYREEE (reference sequence). V dropped 4 bases and J dropped 2; count of bases not matched to a gene: 7. This CDR3 is 15 amino acids long. The CDR3 is CASSPSGVITDTQYF. In nucleotides, the CDR3 is TGTGCCAGCAGCCCTAGCGGCGTCATCACAGATACGCAGTATTTT.

This chain uses TRBV4-3 with TRBJ2-7; 9 bases agree with TRBD1. Per germline, CDR1 LGHNA and CDR2 YSLEER. The CDR3 runs to 15 residues. The V gene end was trimmed by 6 bases and the J gene end by 6 bases; junction bases not matched to a gene: 12. The CDR3, as DNA: TGCGCCAGCAGTCCCCAGGGACAGGGAGGACTCGAGCAGTACTTC. The encoded protein is CASSPQGQGGLEQYF.

The CDR3: CASSPEAGNQPQHF. CDR3 sequence (DNA): TGTGCCAGCAGCCCAGAAGCAGGGAATCAGCCCCAGCATTTT. The chain carries TRBV9 and TRBJ1-5; tentative D call: TRBD1 (5 bases). The CDR3 loop spans 14 amino acids. V was clipped by 4 bases and J by 4 bases, with 12 bases between them. CDR1 is SGDLS, CDR2 YYNGEE, per germline.

This chain connects TRBV18 to TRBJ2-3, with 8 nucleotides matching TRBD2. Germline CDR1 is KGHSH and CDR2 is LQKENI. The length of the CDR3 is 15 residues. Losses at the gene ends were 0 bases for V and 5 bases for J; bases not matched to a gene: 4. The CDR3 sequence: CASSPPPGGQDTQYF. CDR3 DNA sequence: TGTGCCAGCTCACCACCGCCGGGGGGGCAAGATACGCAGTATTTT.